This T cell receptor (beta chain) was recorded in a study of tumor-infiltrating lymphocytes in primary liver carcinoma (dated by TCRdb to the late 2010s). General notes on the study: Of the five patients (three men and two women, aged 30 to 69 years), four had hepatocellular carcinoma and one had combined HCC and intrahepatic cholangiocarcinoma. A total of roughly 35 specimens from 5 patients, comprising some 25 tumor regions, 5 adjacent noncancerous liver tissues and 5 peripheral blood samples, were covered by TCRbeta repertoire sequencing. Reproducibility between technical replicate repertoires was high, with correlation coefficients above 0.95 and mean shared-clone rates approximately 0.88. The study combined TCRbeta repertoire sequencing, expression microarrays and whole-exome sequencing across five regions of each liver tumor, with adjacent normal tissue and blood. Each sample produced about 3.5 to 8 million productive TCRbeta reads, and read depth showed no significant difference between tissue types. Tumors of the five patients were stage T1-T3 N0M0 with maximum diameters of about 4.2 to 10 cm. To link TCRbeta repertoire diversity with the local molecular phenotype, the 25 tumor region samples were profiled using Agilent mRNA microarrays.

Its CDR3 holds 13 amino acids, cysteine through phenylalanine. Only CDR3 DNA is held: 39 bases, read in frame from base 1. From the germline V gene, CDR1 is SGHDN and CDR2 is FVKESK. A constant-region primer and ProtoScript II reverse transcriptase were used to reverse-transcribe TCRbeta-specific cDNA from roughly 0.5 ug total RNA. The TCRbeta libraries were prepared through three rounds of nested multiplex PCR following a slightly modified ARM-PCR procedure. Each of the first two PCR rounds ran for roughly 11 cycles and used multiplex TRBV1-TRBV30 forward primers together with a Cbeta reverse primer. Sample barcodes and Illumina adapters were added in a final 25-cycle PCR using Deep VentR polymerase. Before sequencing, amplicons of 200-500 bp were purified from gel using a QIAquick gel extraction kit. The TCRbeta amplicons were sequenced with 250-bp paired-end reads on an Illumina HiSeq 2500. The study's own analysis went as follows. Trimmomatic v0.33 was used to quality-trim the reads, and FLASH v1.2.11 was used to merge paired reads so that full CDR3 sequences could be recovered. V, D and J germline segments were assigned to the rearranged TCRbeta sequences using MiGEC v1.2.1b. Clonotype statistics, along with Shannon-Wiener diversity indices, were calculated using VDJtools v1.0.0. Except for diversity analysis, only each sample's 250 most abundant clonotypes were used in subsequent analyses to reduce sampling bias. The raw public reads went through TCRdb reprocessing: fastp at Q25, MiXCR clone calling, in-frame beta chains kept. Under each unique CDR3 protein, matching rows form one entry showing the most common genes and DNA. These V and J calls derive from TCRdb rather than the authors' analysis. The sample profile shows approximately 110,000 distinct CDR3 sequences; 60% to 70% of them were found once. In total, the top ten clones hold roughly a tenth of the sample.

A note on this clonotype: Its antigen is not yet known. A single base separates this from a much larger clone, so it may be a read error.

What the authors observed across the whole study: The top 250 clones accounted for a significantly greater share of the repertoire in tumors than in blood (p = 0.039). Only about 8-25% of top clones were present in all five regions of a tumor, suggesting spatial heterogeneity of tumor-infiltrating T cells. Comparison of CD4+ and CD8+ T cell repertoires was precluded by the use of bulk unsorted samples. Only the TCR beta chain was sequenced, which likely underestimates true repertoire diversity because unpaired alpha chains were not captured. The study included only a few patients, and the authors note findings should be validated in a larger study. Pairs of tumor regions showed greater repertoire overlap (mean roughly 36%) than tumor-adjacent pairs (about 17%) or tumor-blood pairs (approximately 15%), which is consistent with antigen-driven expansion.

Without any cell sorting, total RNA and DNA were co-extracted from about 20-30 mg of bulk tissue using the AllPrep DNA/RNA mini kit. Between November 2015 and March 2016, a handful of patients in China with histopathologically diagnosed primary liver carcinoma had surgical resection. Chronic HBV infection was present in the patients, and the patients were treatment-naive at sampling. Five spatially separated regions were sampled per tumor: superior, inferior, left-lateral and right-lateral poles, plus the tumor centre. According to histology, viable tumor cells made up more than 75% of every tumor sample. Fresh tumor and adjacent tissue pieces were bisected, with one half stored in RNAlater at -80 degrees C and the other half sent for histology.

The specimen was liver tumor tissue from sampling region 1. The meaning of the sample's cell subset or site label: tumor region T1, superior pole. The sequence came from a woman aged 60-75 years with primary liver carcinoma and hepatitis B virus infection. Here the chain combines TRBV14 and TRBJ2-5, with the identity of the D gene unclear. The CDR3 sequence is CAGSRQIQETQYF. The DNA sequence reads TGTGCCGGCAGCCGGCAGATCCAAGAGACCCAGTACTTC.